These 5 T cell receptor beta chains were sequenced from one sample in a study of regulatory T cells in long-lasting Graves disease. Time point given: persistent/refractory GD, antithyroid drugs over 5 years with positive TRAb. With RNA extracted from PBMCs as input, the TCR library was made. Sequencing libraries for TCR beta were prepared with iRepertoire HTBI primers and Arm-PCR of CDR3 regions. TCRdb recomputed calls from the multiplex PCR reads with MiXCR, one row per CDR3 protein. The table includes about 470,000 distinct CDR3 sequences, about 20% detected once. The source material was peripheral blood mononuclear cells (PBMCs), sampled when the disease was refractory, from a patient treated with antithyroid drugs. Source of these receptors: a female donor with Graves disease.

V gene TRBV7-6 combines with J gene TRBJ2-3; 11 bases fit TRBD2. Germline V gene data show CDR1 as SGHVS and CDR2 as FNYEAQ. CDR3 size: 16 residues. Losses at the gene ends were 5 bases for V and 2 bases for J; bases not matched to a gene: 6. CDR3 loop: CASSMTSGMNTDTQYF. The CDR3 DNA follows: TGTGCCAGCAGCATGACTAGCGGGATGAACACAGATACGCAGTATTTT.

This clonotype was found a few times. J is TRBJ2-7 and V is TRBV3-1; D is unresolved. V lost 7 bases to trimming and J lost 0 bases, with 22 bases between them. This CDR3 is 17 amino acids long. Germline V gene sequence: CDR1 LGHDT, CDR2 YNNKEL (reference sequence). The CDR3, as DNA: TGTGCCAGCACCCTACACAGCTCTACGACATTCTCCTACGAGCAGTACTTC. It codes for CASTLHSSTTFSYEQYF.

This clonotype turned up a few times. The chain employs TRBV6-5 and TRBJ2-4, with a weak D call TRBD1 (6 bases). V was cut by 2 bases and J by 2 bases, with 13 bases left in between. The germline V gene encodes CDR1 MNHEY and CDR2 SVGAGI. The CDR3 extends over 16 amino acids. Here the CDR3 DNA reads TGTGCCAGCAGTTACCACAACAGGGACCCCAAAAACATTCAGTACTTC. Amino acid sequence: CASSYHNRDPKNIQYF.

This clonotype was recorded many times. The CDR3 is CASSYLQGTKETQYF. Written as DNA, the CDR3 is TGTGCCAGCAGTTACCTACAGGGAACTAAAGAGACCCAGTACTTC. This chain joins TRBV6-5 and TRBJ2-5; weak D call: TRBD1 (6 bases). Germline CDR1 MNHEY, CDR2 SVGAGI. With 2 bases removed from V and 3 bases from J, the gap between germline ends came to 13 bases. The CDR3 has 15 residues.

The chain carries TRBV5-1 and TRBJ2-4; D remains unclear. Germline V gene sequence: CDR1 SGHRS, CDR2 YFSETQ. Deletions cut 0 bases from V and 6 bases from J, with 10 bases between. The length of the CDR3 is 14 residues. Here the CDR3 DNA reads TGCGCCAGCAGCTTGGCGACGACGGGAAACATTCAGTACTTC. Protein product: CASSLATTGNIQYF.